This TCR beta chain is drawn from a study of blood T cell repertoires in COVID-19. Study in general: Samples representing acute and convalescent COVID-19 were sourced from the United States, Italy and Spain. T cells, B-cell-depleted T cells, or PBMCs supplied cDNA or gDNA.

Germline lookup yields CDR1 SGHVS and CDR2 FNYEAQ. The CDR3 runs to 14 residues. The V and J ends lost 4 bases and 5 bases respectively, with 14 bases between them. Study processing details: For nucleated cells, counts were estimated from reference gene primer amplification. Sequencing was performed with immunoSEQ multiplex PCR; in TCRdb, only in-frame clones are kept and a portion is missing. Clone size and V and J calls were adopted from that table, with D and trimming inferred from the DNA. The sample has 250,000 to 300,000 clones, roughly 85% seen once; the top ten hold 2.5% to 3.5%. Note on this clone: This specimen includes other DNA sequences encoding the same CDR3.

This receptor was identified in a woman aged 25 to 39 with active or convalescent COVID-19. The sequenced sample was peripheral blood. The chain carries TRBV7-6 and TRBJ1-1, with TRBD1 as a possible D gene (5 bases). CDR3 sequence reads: CASSSVGGVTEAFF. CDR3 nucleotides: TGTGCCAGCAGCTCAGTGGGGGGGGTAACTGAAGCTTTCTTT.